This T cell receptor (beta chain) was sequenced during a study of PD-1 blockade in classical Hodgkin lymphoma. Assay: immunoSEQ multiplex PCR; the TCRdb copy retains only in-frame clones and omits some. The table lists 75,000 to 100,000 clones, around four fifths of them singletons. After autologous stem cell transplantation all patients relapsed, and prior brentuximab vedotin exposure differed between cohorts. The CDR3 loop spans 13 amino acids. Trimming removed 3 bases from V and 3 bases from J, with 9 bases in between. The germline V gene encodes CDR1 SGHRS and CDR2 YFSETQ. This clonotype originated in a human donor with classical Hodgkin lymphoma. The rearrangement uses TRBV5-1 and TRBJ1-1, with D possibly being TRBD1 (6 bases). Source: peripheral blood mononuclear cells (PBMCs), taken at baseline. DNA for the CDR3: TGCGCCAGCAGCTGGGGGCGGGACACTGAAGCTTTCTTT. Translating gives CASSWGRDTEAFF.